This T cell receptor (beta chain) was sequenced in a study of blood T cell repertoires in COVID-19. Some clones are missing from TCRdb's copy, which holds only in-frame ones; the method was immunoSEQ multiplex PCR. The sample contains 85,000 to 100,000 clones, 90% of which appear only once. This clone was observed once. V gave up 8 bases and J gave up 2 bases, with 17 bases separating them. Per germline, CDR1 LNHDA and CDR2 SQIVND (reference sequence). The CDR3 is 15 amino acids. This TCR was sampled from a man aged 55 to 70 with acute or convalescent COVID-19. The V gene is TRBV19, the J gene TRBJ2-3; no clear D. The specimen was peripheral blood. The CDR3 region is CASADTPLITDTQYF. The CDR3 bases are TGTGCCAGTGCAGACACGCCACTCATCACAGATACGCAGTATTTT.